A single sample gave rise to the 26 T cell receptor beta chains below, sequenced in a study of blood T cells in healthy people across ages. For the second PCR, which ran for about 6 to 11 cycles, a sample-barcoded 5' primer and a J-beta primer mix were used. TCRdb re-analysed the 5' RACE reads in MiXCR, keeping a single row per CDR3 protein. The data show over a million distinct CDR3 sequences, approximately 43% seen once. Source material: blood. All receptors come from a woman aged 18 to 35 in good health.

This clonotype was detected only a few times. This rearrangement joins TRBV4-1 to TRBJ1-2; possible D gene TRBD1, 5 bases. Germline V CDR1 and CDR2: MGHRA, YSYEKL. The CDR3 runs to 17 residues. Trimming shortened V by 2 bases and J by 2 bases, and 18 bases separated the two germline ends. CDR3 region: CASSQPGRNLGNYGYTF. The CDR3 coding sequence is TGCGCCAGCAGCCAACCAGGGAGGAATTTGGGCAACTATGGCTACACCTTC.

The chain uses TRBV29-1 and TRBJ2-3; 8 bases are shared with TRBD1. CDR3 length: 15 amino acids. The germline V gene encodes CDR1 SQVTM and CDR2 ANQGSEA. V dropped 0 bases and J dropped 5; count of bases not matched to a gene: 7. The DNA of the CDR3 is TGCAGCGTTGAAGACTTGGACAGGGCGAGAGATACGCAGTATTTT. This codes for CSVEDLDRARDTQYF.

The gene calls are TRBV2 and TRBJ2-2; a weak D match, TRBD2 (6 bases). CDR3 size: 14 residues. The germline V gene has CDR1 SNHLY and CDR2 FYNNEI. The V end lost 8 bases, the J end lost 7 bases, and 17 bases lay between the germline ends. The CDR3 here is CASSRRELGGELFF. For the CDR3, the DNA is TGTGCCAGCTCACGACGGGAGCTTGGCGGGGAGCTGTTTTTT.

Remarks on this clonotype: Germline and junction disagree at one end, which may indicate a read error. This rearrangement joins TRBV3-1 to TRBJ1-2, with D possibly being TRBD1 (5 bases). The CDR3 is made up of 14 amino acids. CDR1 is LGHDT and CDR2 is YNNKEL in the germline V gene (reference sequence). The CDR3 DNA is TGTGCCAGCAGCAAATCCAGGGAAAACTATGGCCACACCTTC. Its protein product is CASSKSRENYGHTF.

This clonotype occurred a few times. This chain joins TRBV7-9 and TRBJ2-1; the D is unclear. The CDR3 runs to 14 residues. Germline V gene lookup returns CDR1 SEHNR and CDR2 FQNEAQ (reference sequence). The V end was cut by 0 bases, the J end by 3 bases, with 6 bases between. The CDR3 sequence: CASSLAAVYNEQFF. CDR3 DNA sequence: TGTGCCAGCAGCTTAGCAGCAGTCTACAATGAGCAGTTCTTC.

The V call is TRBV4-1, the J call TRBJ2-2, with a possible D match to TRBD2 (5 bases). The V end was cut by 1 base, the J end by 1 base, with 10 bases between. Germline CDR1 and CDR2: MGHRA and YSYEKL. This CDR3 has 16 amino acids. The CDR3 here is CASSQVAGENTGELFF. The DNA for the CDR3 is TGCGCCAGCAGCCAAGTGGCCGGGGAGAACACCGGGGAGCTGTTTTTT.

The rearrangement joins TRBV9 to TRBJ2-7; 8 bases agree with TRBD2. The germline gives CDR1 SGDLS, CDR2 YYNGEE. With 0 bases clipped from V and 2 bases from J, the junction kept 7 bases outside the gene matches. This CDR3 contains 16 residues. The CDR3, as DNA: TGTGCCAGCAGCGTAGGGCTTCCGGGAGGGCCCTACGAGCAGTACTTC. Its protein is CASSVGLPGGPYEQYF.

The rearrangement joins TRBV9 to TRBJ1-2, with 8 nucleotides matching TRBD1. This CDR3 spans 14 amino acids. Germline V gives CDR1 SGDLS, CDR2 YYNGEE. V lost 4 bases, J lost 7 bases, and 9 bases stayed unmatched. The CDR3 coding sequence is TGTGCCAGCAGCAATCTCCAGGGGGCCGGTGGCTACACCTTC. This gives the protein CASSNLQGAGGYTF.

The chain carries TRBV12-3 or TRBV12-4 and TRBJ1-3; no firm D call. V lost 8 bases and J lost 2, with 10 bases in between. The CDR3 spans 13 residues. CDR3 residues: CASAPGAGNTIYF. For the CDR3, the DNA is TGTGCCAGCGCACCGGGAGCTGGAAACACCATATATTTT.

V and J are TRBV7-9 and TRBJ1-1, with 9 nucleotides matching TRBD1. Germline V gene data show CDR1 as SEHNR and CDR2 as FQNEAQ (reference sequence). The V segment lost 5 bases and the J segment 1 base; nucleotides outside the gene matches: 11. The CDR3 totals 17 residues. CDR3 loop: CASSRGRGDRENTEAFF. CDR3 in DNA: TGTGCCAGCAGCCGAGGCCGGGGGGACAGGGAGAACACTGAAGCTTTCTTT.

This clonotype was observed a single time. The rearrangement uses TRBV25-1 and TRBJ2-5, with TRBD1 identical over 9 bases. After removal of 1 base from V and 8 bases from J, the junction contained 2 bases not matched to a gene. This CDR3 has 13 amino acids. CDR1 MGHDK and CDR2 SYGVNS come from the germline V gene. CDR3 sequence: CASSEWTGVTQYF. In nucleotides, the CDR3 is TGTGCCAGCAGTGAATGGACAGGGGTAACCCAGTACTTC.

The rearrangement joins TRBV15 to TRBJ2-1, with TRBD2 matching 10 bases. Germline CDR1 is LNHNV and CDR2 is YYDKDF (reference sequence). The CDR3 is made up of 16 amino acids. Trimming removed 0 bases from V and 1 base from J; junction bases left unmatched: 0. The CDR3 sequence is CATSRETSGSYNEQFF. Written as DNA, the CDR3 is TGTGCCACCAGCAGAGAGACTAGCGGGTCCTACAATGAGCAGTTCTTC.

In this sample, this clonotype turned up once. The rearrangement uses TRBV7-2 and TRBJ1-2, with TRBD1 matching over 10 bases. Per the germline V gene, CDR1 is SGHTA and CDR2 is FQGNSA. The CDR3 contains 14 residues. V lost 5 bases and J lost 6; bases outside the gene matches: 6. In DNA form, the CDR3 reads TGTGCCAGCAGCGTCCGACAGGGGGCCCATGGCTACACCTTC. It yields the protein CASSVRQGAHGYTF.

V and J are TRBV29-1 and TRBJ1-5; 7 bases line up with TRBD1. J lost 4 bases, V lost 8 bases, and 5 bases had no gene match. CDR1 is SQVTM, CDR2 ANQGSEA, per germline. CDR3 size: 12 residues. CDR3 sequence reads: CSTSTGNQPQHF. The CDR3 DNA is TGCAGCACGTCGACAGGGAATCAGCCCCAGCATTTT. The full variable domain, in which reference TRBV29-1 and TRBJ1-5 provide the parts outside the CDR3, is SAVISQKPSRDICQRGTSLTIQCQVDSQVTMMFWYRQQPGQSLTLIATANQGSEATYESGFVIDKFPISRPNLTFSTLTVSNMSPEDSSIYLCSTSTGNQPQHFGDGTRLSIL.

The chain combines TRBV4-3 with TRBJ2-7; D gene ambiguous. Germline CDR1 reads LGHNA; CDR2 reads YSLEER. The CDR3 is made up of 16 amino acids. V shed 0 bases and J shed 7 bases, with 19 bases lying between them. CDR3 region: CASSQDRASGLKEQYF. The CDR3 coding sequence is TGCGCCAGCAGCCAAGATAGGGCATCGGGTCTGAAGGAGCAGTACTTC.

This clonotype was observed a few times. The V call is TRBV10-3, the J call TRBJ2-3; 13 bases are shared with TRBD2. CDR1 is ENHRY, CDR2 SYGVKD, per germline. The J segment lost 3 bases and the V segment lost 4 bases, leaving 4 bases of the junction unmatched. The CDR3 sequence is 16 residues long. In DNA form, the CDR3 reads TGTGCCATCAGTGGGACTAGCGGGAGACATACAGATACGCAGTATTTT. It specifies CAISGTSGRHTDTQYF.

The CDR3 loop reads CSARDRYRGLQSSYNSPLHF. The CDR3, as DNA: TGCAGTGCTAGAGATCGGTACAGGGGGCTTCAGAGCTCCTATAATTCACCCCTCCACTTT. The chain employs TRBV20-1 and TRBJ1-6; 9 bases fit TRBD1. CDR3 size: 20 residues. Germline lookup yields CDR1 DFQATT and CDR2 SNEGSKA (reference sequence). The J segment lost 0 bases and the V segment lost 0 bases, leaving 12 bases of the junction unmatched.

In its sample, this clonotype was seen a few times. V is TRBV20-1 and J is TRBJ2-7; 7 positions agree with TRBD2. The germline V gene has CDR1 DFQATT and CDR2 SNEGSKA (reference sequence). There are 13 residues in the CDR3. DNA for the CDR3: TGCCTGGGGGAGGGGCTAGCGTCCTACGAGCAGTACTTC. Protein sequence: CLGEGLASYEQYF.

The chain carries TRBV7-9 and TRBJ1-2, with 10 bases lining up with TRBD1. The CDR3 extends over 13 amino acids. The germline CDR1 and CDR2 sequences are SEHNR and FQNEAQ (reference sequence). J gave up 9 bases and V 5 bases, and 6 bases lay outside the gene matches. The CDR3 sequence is CASSPDRGLCYTF. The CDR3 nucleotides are TGTGCCAGCAGCCCCGACAGGGGGCTCTGCTACACCTTC. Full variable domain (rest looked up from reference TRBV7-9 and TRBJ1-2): DTGVSQNPRHKITKRGQNVTFRCDPISEHNRLYWYRQTLGQGPEFLTYFQNEAQLEKSRLLSDRFSAERPKGSFSTLEIQRTEQGDSAMYLCASSPDRGLCYTFGSGTRLTVV.

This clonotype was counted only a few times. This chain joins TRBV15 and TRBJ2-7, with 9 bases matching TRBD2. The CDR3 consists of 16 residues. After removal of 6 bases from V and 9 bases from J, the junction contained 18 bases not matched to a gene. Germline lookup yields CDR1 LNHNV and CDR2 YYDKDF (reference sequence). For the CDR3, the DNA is TGTGCCACCAGTGCGACCCTGGGACTAGCATTATTTAGGCAGTACTTC. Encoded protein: CATSATLGLALFRQYF.

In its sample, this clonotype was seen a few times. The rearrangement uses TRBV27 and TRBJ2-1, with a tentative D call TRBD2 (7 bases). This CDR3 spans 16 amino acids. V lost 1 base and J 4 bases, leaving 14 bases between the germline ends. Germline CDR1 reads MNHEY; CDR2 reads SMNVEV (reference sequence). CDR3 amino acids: CASSLLGGDRYNEQFF. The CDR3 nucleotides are TGTGCCAGCAGTTTATTAGGGGGGGACCGATACAATGAGCAGTTCTTC.

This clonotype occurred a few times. The CDR3 DNA follows: TGCGCCAGCAGACAGACAGGGGGCACTGAAGCTTTCTTT. Encoded protein: CASRQTGGTEAFF. The gene calls are TRBV4-1 and TRBJ1-1, with 9 positions matching TRBD1. Per germline, CDR1 MGHRA and CDR2 YSYEKL. This CDR3 has 13 residues. The J segment lost 4 bases and the V segment lost 6 bases, leaving 3 bases of the junction unmatched.

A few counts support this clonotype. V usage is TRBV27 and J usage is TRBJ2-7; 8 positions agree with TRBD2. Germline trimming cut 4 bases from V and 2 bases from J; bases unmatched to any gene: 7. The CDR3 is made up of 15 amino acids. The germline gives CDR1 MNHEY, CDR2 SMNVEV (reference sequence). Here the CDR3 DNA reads TGTGCCAGCAGTTCCTCGGGACTAGTTGCCTACGAGCAGTACTTC. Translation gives CASSSSGLVAYEQYF.

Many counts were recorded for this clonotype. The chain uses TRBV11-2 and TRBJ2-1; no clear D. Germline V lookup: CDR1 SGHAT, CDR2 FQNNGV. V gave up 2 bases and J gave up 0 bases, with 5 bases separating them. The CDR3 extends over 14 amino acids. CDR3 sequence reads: CASSLIPSYNEQFF. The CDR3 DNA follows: TGTGCCAGCAGCTTAATCCCCTCCTACAATGAGCAGTTCTTC.

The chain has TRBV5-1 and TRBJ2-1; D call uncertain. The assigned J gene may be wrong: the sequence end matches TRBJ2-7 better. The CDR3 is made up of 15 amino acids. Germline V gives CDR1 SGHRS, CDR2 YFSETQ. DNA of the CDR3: TGCGCCAGCAGCTTGTTGGCGGTCTCCTACAATGAGCAGTACTTC. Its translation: CASSLLAVSYNEQYF.

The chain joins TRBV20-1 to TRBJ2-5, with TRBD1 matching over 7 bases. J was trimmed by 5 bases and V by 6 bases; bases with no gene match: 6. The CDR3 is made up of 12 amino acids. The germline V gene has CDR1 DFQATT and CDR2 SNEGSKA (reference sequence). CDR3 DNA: TGCAGTGCCGTCAAGACAGGGGAGACCCAGTACTTC. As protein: CSAVKTGETQYF.